This T cell receptor (beta chain) was sequenced in a study of blood T cell repertoires in COVID-19. The method was immunoSEQ multiplex PCR; TCRdb's version includes in-frame clones alone and lacks a portion of them. The sample has 490,000 or so clones; around 89% are singletons. J gave up 3 bases and V 0 bases, and 6 bases lay outside the gene matches. CDR1 and CDR2 from the germline V gene are SGHDT and YYEEEE. This CDR3 is 16 amino acids long. The study counted Cohort 3 donors as recovered given two negative PCRs, clearance, or symptom resolution. The sequenced sample consisted of PBMCs or T cells enriched from blood (not recorded which). The sequence came from a woman aged 35 to 49 who had recovered from COVID-19. The chain links TRBV5-6 to TRBJ1-5, with 7 bases fitting TRBD1. The chain's CDR3 is CASSLAGGRVNQPQHF. The CDR3 region has the DNA TGTGCCAGCAGCTTGGCAGGGGGAAGGGTCAATCAGCCCCAGCATTTT.